These 6 T cell receptor beta chains were all obtained from the same sample, sequenced in a study of identical twins. TCRdb recomputed calls from the 5' RACE reads with MiXCR, one row per CDR3 protein. The profile covers roughly 750,000 distinct CDR3 sequences, with 21% appearing a single time and 4.3% taken by the ten largest. These sequences were also reported in another study, on T cells expressing NK-cell markers.

Material: PBMCs. The receptor set was obtained from a woman aged 18-30 years in good health.

This clonotype came up a few times. The chain carries TRBV5-1 and TRBJ2-5, with D hard to call. Trimming stripped 3 bases from V and 0 bases from J, with 9 bases between. This CDR3 is 14 amino acids long. Germline V gene sequence: CDR1 SGHRS, CDR2 YFSETQ. The CDR3 nucleotides read TGCGCCAGCAGCTGGGCCCTGTACCAAGAGACCCAGTACTTC. It encodes CASSWALYQETQYF.

The genes are TRBV21-1 and TRBJ2-6; the D call of TRBD1 is as the table states it, not checked on the DNA. TRBV21-1 is tagged as a pseudogene. The CDR3 sequence is 23 residues long. The CDR3 DNA is TGTGCCAGCAGCAAAGGAGGCAGGGGGCGACATCGACAGGGGAACTCTGGGGCCAACGTCCTGACTTTC. The encoded protein is CASSKGGRGRHRQGNSGANVLTF.

This clonotype showed up just a few times. The chain links TRBV12-3 or TRBV12-4 to TRBJ1-4; TRBD1 aligns across 9 bases. This CDR3 is 15 amino acids long. The junction had 11 bases not matched to a gene; V was cut back by 7 bases and J by 8 bases. CDR3: CASTLRDRADEKLFF. The CDR3 bases are TGTGCCAGCACCCTCCGGGACAGGGCTGACGAAAAACTGTTTTTT.

At least ten counts were recorded for this clonotype. The chain combines TRBV20-1 with TRBJ2-2, with 8 bases lining up with TRBD1. The CDR3 has 14 residues. The junction had 7 bases not matched to a gene; V was cut back by 5 bases and J by 5 bases. Germline-derived CDR1 and CDR2 are DFQATT and SNEGSKA (reference sequence). This CDR3 is CSAEPGTGTGELFF. DNA for the CDR3: TGCAGTGCTGAACCCGGGACAGGAACCGGGGAGCTGTTTTTT.

The chain uses TRBV4-2 and TRBJ2-6; no definite D call. V dropped 2 bases and J dropped 0 bases, with 8 bases sitting between them. The V gene's germline CDR1 is LGHNA and CDR2 YNFKEQ. The CDR3 sequence is 16 residues long. CDR3 DNA sequence: TGTGCCAGCAGCCAAATGACAAGCTCTGGGGCCAACGTCCTGACTTTC. This gives the protein CASSQMTSSGANVLTF.

This clonotype was counted between two and nine times. The V and J genes are TRBV20-1 and TRBJ2-3, with TRBD2 matching 11 bases. Germline loops: CDR1 DFQATT, CDR2 SNEGSKA (reference sequence). CDR3 length: 15 residues. V shed 5 bases, J shed 1 base, and the junction held 5 bases outside the gene matches. The CDR3 reads CSAVPLAGGTDTQYF. The CDR3 region has the DNA TGCAGTGCTGTCCCACTAGCGGGAGGCACAGATACGCAGTATTTT.